A single sample gave rise to the 21 T cell receptor beta chains below, sequenced in a study of blood T cell repertoires in COVID-19. TCRdb keeps only in-frame clones here, not all; method: immunoSEQ multiplex PCR. The sample contains 200,000 or so clones, approximately 82% of which appear only once. Sequenced material: peripheral blood. The origin of the receptors is a human donor with acute or convalescent COVID-19. The donor label of this sample is uncertain.

The chain is built from TRBV11-2 and TRBJ2-2, with 12 bases lining up with TRBD1. Trimming took 5 bases from V and 6 from J; bases not matched to a gene: 13. The CDR3 is 18 residues long. The V gene's germline CDR1 is SGHAT and CDR2 FQNNGV. CDR3 protein: CASSDPGQGAFGSGELFF. Here the CDR3 DNA reads TGTGCCAGCAGCGATCCGGGACAGGGGGCTTTTGGGTCCGGGGAGCTGTTTTTT.

The chain employs TRBV18 and TRBJ2-3; a possible D gene is TRBD2 (6 bases). Trimming took off 2 bases at V and 2 bases at J, with 11 bases between the two ends. This CDR3 comprises 15 residues. CDR1 KGHSH and CDR2 LQKENI come from the germline V gene. The CDR3 DNA sequence: TGTGCCAGCTCACCAGTTGGAGGGAACACAGATACGCAGTATTTT. Protein: CASSPVGGNTDTQYF.

This clone came up once. The rearrangement links TRBV30 to TRBJ2-1; D remains ambiguous. The CDR3 runs 15 residues. The V and J ends lost 0 bases and 3 bases respectively, with 12 bases between them. CDR1 is GTSNPN, CDR2 SVGIG, per germline (reference sequence). In DNA form, the CDR3 reads TGTGCCTGGAGTGTCGGCGCGGAGAGCTACAATGAGCAGTTCTTC. Translation: CAWSVGAESYNEQFF.

Only a few counts were recorded for this clone. The rearrangement uses TRBV7-9 and TRBJ2-7; D uncertain. The V end was cut by 2 bases, the J end by 2 bases, with 4 bases between. The CDR3 sequence is 12 residues long. Germline V gene data show CDR1 as SEHNR and CDR2 as FQNEAQ (reference sequence). In DNA, the CDR3 is TGTGCCAGCAGCTTACCAGCCTACGAGCAGTACTTC. This encodes CASSLPAYEQYF.

The chain links TRBV2 to TRBJ2-7, with D possibly being TRBD2 (5 bases). CDR3 length equals 15 residues. With 3 bases removed from V and 3 bases from J, the gap between germline ends came to 15 bases. The germline CDR1 and CDR2 sequences are SNHLY and FYNNEI. The CDR3 bases are TGTGCCAGCAGTGATACGGTCCTCGGGGACTACGAGCAGTACTTC. This translates into CASSDTVLGDYEQYF.

The V call is TRBV6-5, the J call TRBJ1-5, with unresolved D. V was trimmed by 10 bases and J by 0 bases, leaving 13 bases between them. The CDR3 has 14 amino acids. CDR1 MNHEY and CDR2 SVGAGI come from the germline V gene. CDR3 sequence (DNA): TGTGCCACCCATGAGGGTAATAGCAATCAGCCCCAGCATTTT. This translates into CATHEGNSNQPQHF.

This chain joins TRBV3-1 (or the pseudogene TRBV3-2) and TRBJ1-2; TRBD1 is a possible D gene (5 bases). Germline V gene data show CDR1 as LGHDT and CDR2 as YNNKEL (reference sequence). The CDR3 contains 15 residues. Trimming removed 1 base at V and 8 bases at J, with 17 bases between. DNA for the CDR3: TGTGCCAGCAGCCAAGGATACGGGGGTTCTAAGGGCTACACCTTC. Its translation: CASSQGYGGSKGYTF.

This rearrangement joins TRBV30 to TRBJ2-7; 10 bases map to TRBD1. Germline assignment: CDR1 GTSNPN and CDR2 SVGIG (reference sequence). The ends lost 1 base at V and 3 bases at J; junction bases unmatched: 0. The length of the CDR3 is 13 residues. The CDR3 DNA reads as TGTGCCTGGAGTGGGACAGGGGGCTACGAGCAGTACTTC. Its translation is CAWSGTGGYEQYF. The full variable domain, its missing parts supplied by reference TRBV30 and TRBJ2-7, is SQTIHQWPATLVQPVGSPLSLECTVEGTSNPNLYWYRQAAGRGLQLLFYSVGIGQISSEVPQNLSASRPQDRQFILSSKKLLLSDSGFYLCAWSGTGGYEQYFGPGTRLTVT.

This clone was counted only a few times. V is TRBV6-2 or TRBV6-3 and J is TRBJ2-1; a possible D gene is TRBD1 (5 bases). The germline CDR1 and CDR2 sequences are MNHEY and SVGEGT. V shed 2 bases and J shed 3 bases, with 17 bases lying between them. This CDR3 spans 17 amino acids. The CDR3 DNA reads as TGTGCCAGCAGTTACATCATGGGGCAGGACATCTACAATGAGCAGTTCTTC. Protein: CASSYIMGQDIYNEQFF.

The chain combines TRBV27 with TRBJ1-6, with unresolved D. The CDR3 contains 15 residues. The germline gives CDR1 MNHEY, CDR2 SMNVEV (reference sequence). V gave up 7 bases and J gave up 9 bases, with 19 bases separating them. This CDR3 is CASKEAQDYRSPLHF. As DNA, the CDR3 is TGTGCCAGCAAGGAGGCCCAGGATTATCGTTCACCCCTCCACTTT.

This rearrangement joins TRBV27 to TRBJ1-2; the D gene is possibly TRBD1 (6 bases). The germline V gene encodes CDR1 MNHEY and CDR2 SMNVEV (reference sequence). The CDR3 consists of 14 residues. The germline V and J ends were trimmed by 5 bases and 7 bases, with 17 bases remaining between them. The CDR3 loop reads CASSPMPGQSGYTF. CDR3 nucleotides: TGTGCCAGCAGTCCAATGCCGGGACAAAGTGGCTACACCTTC.

V is TRBV28 and J is TRBJ2-3; TRBD1 aligns across 8 bases. The junction had 2 bases not matched to a gene; V was cut back by 3 bases and J by 0 bases. Germline CDR1 MDHEN, CDR2 SYDVKM. The CDR3 spans 15 residues. CDR3: CASSFWTGSTDTQYF. CDR3 bases: TGTGCCAGCAGTTTCTGGACAGGGAGCACAGATACGCAGTATTTT.

This sequence joins TRBV5-8 and TRBJ1-1; D uncertain. CDR3 length equals 14 residues. The V end was cut by 2 bases, the J end by 1 base, with 9 bases between. The germline V gene has CDR1 SGHTS and CDR2 YDEGEE. In DNA, the CDR3 is TGTGCCAGCAGCTTATCGCCGGGGAACACTGAAGCTTTCTTT. It yields the protein CASSLSPGNTEAFF. Complete variable domain (other parts from reference TRBV5-8 and TRBJ1-1): EAGVTQSPTHLIKTRGQQATLRCSPISGHTSVYWYQQALGLGLQFLLWYDEGEERNRGNFPPRFSGRQFPNYSSELNVNALELEDSALYLCASSLSPGNTEAFFGQGTRLTVV.

The chain has TRBV5-4 and TRBJ2-6; TRBD1 matches 8 bases. V lost 4 bases to trimming and J lost 1 base; unmatched junction nucleotides: 1. The CDR3 covers 15 residues. Germline V lookup: CDR1 SGHNT, CDR2 YYREEE (reference sequence). The CDR3 nucleotides are TGTGCCAGCAGCGGACAGGGTTCTGGGGCCAACGTCCTGACTTTC. Protein: CASSGQGSGANVLTF. Complete variable domain (other parts from reference TRBV5-4 and TRBJ2-6): ETGVTQSPTHLIKTRGQQVTLRCSSQSGHNTVSWYQQALGQGPQFIFQYYREEENGRGNFPPRFSGLQFPNYSSELNVNALELDDSALYLCASSGQGSGANVLTFGAGSRLTVL.

The V call is TRBV30, the J call TRBJ1-1; possible D gene TRBD1, 5 bases. Looked up from germline, CDR1 is GTSNPN and CDR2 is SVGIG (reference sequence). Trimming took 5 bases from V and 4 from J, leaving 11 bases between them. The CDR3 totals 12 residues. CDR3 sequence (DNA): TGTGCCTGGCTGCGGGGGGGCACTGAAGCTTTCTTT. Its translation: CAWLRGGTEAFF. Complete variable domain (other parts from reference TRBV30 and TRBJ1-1): SQTIHQWPATLVQPVGSPLSLECTVEGTSNPNLYWYRQAAGRGLQLLFYSVGIGQISSEVPQNLSASRPQDRQFILSSKKLLLSDSGFYLCAWLRGGTEAFFGQGTRLTVV.

The chain carries TRBV5-4 and TRBJ2-7; TRBD1 agrees at 9 bases. CDR1 is SGHNT, CDR2 YYREEE, per germline (reference sequence). Trimming at V came to 4 bases and at J to 0 bases, leaving 5 bases not matched to a gene. The CDR3 is made up of 15 amino acids. CDR3 nucleotides: TGTGCCAGCAGCAGACAGGGGGTCAACTCCTACGAGCAGTACTTC. It encodes CASSRQGVNSYEQYF.

A few counts support this clone. The chain couples TRBV9 to TRBJ2-7; D uncertain. Germline V gene lookup returns CDR1 SGDLS and CDR2 YYNGEE. The CDR3 is 14 residues long. V lost 4 bases, J lost 5 bases, and 16 bases lay in between. CDR3: CASSPNPSPDEQYF. DNA for the CDR3: TGTGCCAGCAGCCCTAACCCCTCTCCGGACGAGCAGTACTTC.

The chain combines TRBV27 with TRBJ2-5; 15 bases are a match to TRBD2. The CDR3 contains 18 residues. In germline, CDR1 is MNHEY, CDR2 SMNVEV (reference sequence). V dropped 5 bases and J dropped 4; count of bases not matched to a gene: 11. Here the CDR3 DNA reads TGTGCCAGCAGTCCCTTCTGGACTAGCGGGAGGGCCGGAGAGACCCAGTACTTC. It encodes CASSPFWTSGRAGETQYF.

The rearrangement joins TRBV10-2 to TRBJ1-6; weak D call: TRBD1 (6 bases). The CDR3 has 14 residues. The V end was cut by 1 base, the J end by 7 bases, with 8 bases between. Germline CDR1 WSHSY, CDR2 SAAADI. In DNA, the CDR3 is TGCGCCAGCAGTGAGTGGGGACAAAATTCACCCCTCCACTTT. This translates into CASSEWGQNSPLHF.

The J gene is TRBJ1-1, the V gene TRBV19; tentatively, D is TRBD1 (6 bases). CDR1 LNHDA and CDR2 SQIVND come from the germline V gene (reference sequence). The CDR3 runs 14 residues. Trimming pared 5 bases from V and 5 bases from J, leaving 15 bases between. CDR3 region: CASSASHRDTEAFF. CDR3 nucleotide sequence: TGTGCCAGTAGTGCATCCCACAGGGATACTGAAGCTTTCTTT.

V and J are TRBV7-3 and TRBJ2-1, with D perhaps TRBD2 (5 bases). V dropped 1 base and J dropped 8 bases, with 15 bases sitting between them. CDR1 is SGHTA, CDR2 FQGTGA, per germline. The CDR3 totals 15 residues. CDR3 DNA: TGTGCCAGCAGCTTAAATCGTGTTAGCGAACATGAGCAGTTCTTC. Protein: CASSLNRVSEHEQFF.